This T cell receptor beta chain was recorded in a study of brain T cells in children with intractable seizures. Study-level findings and limits: Clones missing pre-surgery may reflect undersampling of that blood sample.

The CDR3 is 14 amino acids. In germline, CDR1 is SQVTM, CDR2 ANQGSEA. The germline V and J ends were trimmed by 3 bases and 0 bases, with 9 bases remaining between them. Notes on this clone: As yet, its antigen is unknown.

Only cases whose brain tissue showed the highest T cell transcript signatures were sequenced. Pre-surgery treatment included at least one anti-epileptic drug. Sequenced by immunoSEQ multiplex PCR; TCRdb stores in-frame clones only, minus some. The table lists tens of thousands of clones, roughly 95% of them singletons. Sequences were derived from peripheral blood, sampled at surgery. The V call is TRBV29-1, the J call TRBJ2-1; perhaps TRBD2 as D (5 bases). The sequence derives from a boy under two years old with focal cortical dysplasia and intractable seizures. The chain's CDR3 is CSVDRGSSYNEQFF. Here the CDR3 DNA reads TGCAGCGTTGACCGGGGTAGCTCCTACAATGAGCAGTTCTTC.